This T cell receptor beta chain comes out of a study of cytomegalovirus exposure and HLA in healthy donors. Study as a whole: Most genotyped donors, around 78% of 350 to 500, had Caucasian-associated genetic ancestry. Whole-study results and caveats: In a later analysis, around 18,000 TCR beta sequences were associated with HLA alleles at 0.05 false discovery rate. There were some public TCRs occurring in many donors, but most TCR sequences were rare.

Note on this clone: Antigen: not known.

CDR3 size: 16 residues. The V gene's germline CDR1 is SGHVS and CDR2 FNYEAQ. Losses at the gene ends were 3 bases for V and 0 bases for J; bases not matched to a gene: 6. The PCR used 60 Vbeta and 13 Jbeta primers. TCRdb's table, derived via immunoSEQ multiplex PCR, lists solely in-frame clones and lacks some. The data show some 190,000 clones, 75% to 80% seen once. This receptor was obtained from a woman aged 25 to 45 in good health and CMV-seropositive. The chain has TRBV7-6 and TRBJ2-3, with TRBD2 matching 7 bases. Source material: PBMCs. Here the CDR3 DNA reads TGTGCCAGCAGCTTTCTTGCGGGGGTGAGCACAGATACGCAGTATTTT. Residues: CASSFLAGVSTDTQYF.